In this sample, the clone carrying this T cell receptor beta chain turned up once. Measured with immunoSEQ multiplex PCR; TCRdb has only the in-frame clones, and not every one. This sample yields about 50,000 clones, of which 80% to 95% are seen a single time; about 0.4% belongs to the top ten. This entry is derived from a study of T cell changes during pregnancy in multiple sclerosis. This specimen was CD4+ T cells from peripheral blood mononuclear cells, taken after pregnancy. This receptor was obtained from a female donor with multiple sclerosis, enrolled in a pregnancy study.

The CDR3 nucleotides are TGCGCCAGCAGCGGGGGACAGGGGGGGCTAGTGCAGTTCTTC. It specifies CASSGGQGGLVQFF. The genes are TRBV5-1 and TRBJ2-1; 11 bases are a match to TRBD1. The CDR3 loop spans 14 amino acids. Trimming took 4 bases from V and 12 from J; bases not matched to a gene: 9. Germline CDR1 and CDR2: SGHRS and YFSETQ.